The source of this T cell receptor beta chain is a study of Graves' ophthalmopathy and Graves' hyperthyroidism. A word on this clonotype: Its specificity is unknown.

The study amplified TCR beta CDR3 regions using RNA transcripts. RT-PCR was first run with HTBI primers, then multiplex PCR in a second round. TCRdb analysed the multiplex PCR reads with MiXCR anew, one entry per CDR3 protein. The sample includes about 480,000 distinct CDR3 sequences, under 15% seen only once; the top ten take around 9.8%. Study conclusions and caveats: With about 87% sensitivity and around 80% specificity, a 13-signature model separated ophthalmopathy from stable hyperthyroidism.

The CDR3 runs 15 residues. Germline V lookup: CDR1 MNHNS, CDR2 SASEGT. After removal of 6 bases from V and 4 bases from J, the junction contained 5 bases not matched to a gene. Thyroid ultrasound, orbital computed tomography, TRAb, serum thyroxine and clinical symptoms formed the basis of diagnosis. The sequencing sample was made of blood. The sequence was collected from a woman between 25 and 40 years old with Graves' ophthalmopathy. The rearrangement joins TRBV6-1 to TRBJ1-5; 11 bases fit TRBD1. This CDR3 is CASRRTGGANQPQHF. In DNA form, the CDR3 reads TGTGCCAGCAGGCGGACAGGGGGCGCAAATCAGCCCCAGCATTTT.